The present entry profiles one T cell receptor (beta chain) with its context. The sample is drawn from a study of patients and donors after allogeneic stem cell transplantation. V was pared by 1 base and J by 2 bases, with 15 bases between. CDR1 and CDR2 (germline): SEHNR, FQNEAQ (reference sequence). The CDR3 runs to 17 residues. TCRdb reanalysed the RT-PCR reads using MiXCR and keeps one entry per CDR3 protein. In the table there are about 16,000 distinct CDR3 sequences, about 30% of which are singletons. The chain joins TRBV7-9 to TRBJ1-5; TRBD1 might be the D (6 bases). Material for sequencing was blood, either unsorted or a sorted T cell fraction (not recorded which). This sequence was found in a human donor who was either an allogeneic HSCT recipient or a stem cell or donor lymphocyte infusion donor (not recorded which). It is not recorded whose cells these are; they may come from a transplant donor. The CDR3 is CASSLEVGARGNQPQHF. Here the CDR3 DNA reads TGTGCCAGCAGCTTAGAGGTGGGGGCGCGTGGCAATCAGCCCCAGCATTTT. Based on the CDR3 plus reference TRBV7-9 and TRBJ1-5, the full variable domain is DTGVSQNPRHKITKRGQNVTFRCDPISEHNRLYWYRQTLGQGPEFLTYFQNEAQLEKSRLLSDRFSAERPKGSFSTLEIQRTEQGDSAMYLCASSLEVGARGNQPQHFGDGTRLSIL.